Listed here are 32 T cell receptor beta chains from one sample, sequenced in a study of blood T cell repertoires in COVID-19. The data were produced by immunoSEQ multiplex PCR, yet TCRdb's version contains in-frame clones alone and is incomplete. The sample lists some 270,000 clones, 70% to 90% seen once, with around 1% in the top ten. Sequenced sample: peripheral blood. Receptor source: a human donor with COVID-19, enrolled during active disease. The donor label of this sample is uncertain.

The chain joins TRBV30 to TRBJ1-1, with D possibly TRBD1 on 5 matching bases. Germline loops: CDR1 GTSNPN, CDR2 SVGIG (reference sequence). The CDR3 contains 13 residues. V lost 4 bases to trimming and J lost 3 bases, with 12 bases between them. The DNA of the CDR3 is TGTGCCTGGACCAATACAGGAGACACTGAAGCTTTCTTT. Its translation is CAWTNTGDTEAFF.

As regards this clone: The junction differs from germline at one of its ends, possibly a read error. The CDR3 DNA follows: TGTGCCGGCACCCCGACTAGCTCCCACGAGCAGTACTTC. The encoded protein is CAGTPTSSHEQYF. V is TRBV12-3 or TRBV12-4 and J is TRBJ2-7, with 7 bases identical to TRBD2. The CDR3 spans 13 residues.

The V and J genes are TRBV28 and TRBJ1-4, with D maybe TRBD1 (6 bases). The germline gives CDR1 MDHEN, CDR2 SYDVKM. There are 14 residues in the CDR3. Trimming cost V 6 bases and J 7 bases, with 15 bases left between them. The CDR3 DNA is TGTGCCAGCAGCTCACAGGGAGGGGGTGAAAAACTGTTTTTT. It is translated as CASSSQGGGEKLFF.

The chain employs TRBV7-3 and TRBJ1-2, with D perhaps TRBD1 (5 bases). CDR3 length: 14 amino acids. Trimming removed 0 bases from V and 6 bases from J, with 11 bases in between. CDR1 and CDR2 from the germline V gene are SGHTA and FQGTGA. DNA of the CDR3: TGTGCCAGCAGCTTAACCGGGACGGGAGATGGCTACACCTTC. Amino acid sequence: CASSLTGTGDGYTF.

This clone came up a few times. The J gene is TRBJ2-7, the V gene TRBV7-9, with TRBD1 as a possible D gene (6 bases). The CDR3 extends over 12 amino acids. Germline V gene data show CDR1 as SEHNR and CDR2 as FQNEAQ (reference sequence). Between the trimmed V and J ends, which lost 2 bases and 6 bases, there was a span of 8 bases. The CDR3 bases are TGTGCCAGCAGCTTAACAGGGCGCGAGCAGTACTTC. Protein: CASSLTGREQYF.

The CDR3 DNA sequence: TGTGCCAGCAGTGTCGGGACAGGGGATAATGAAAAACTGTTTTTT. Its protein is CASSVGTGDNEKLFF. The chain has TRBV5-5 and TRBJ1-4; 10 positions agree with TRBD1. In germline, CDR1 is SGHKS, CDR2 YYEKEE (reference sequence). The CDR3 length is 15 residues. With 5 bases clipped from V and 4 bases from J, the junction kept 5 bases outside the gene matches.

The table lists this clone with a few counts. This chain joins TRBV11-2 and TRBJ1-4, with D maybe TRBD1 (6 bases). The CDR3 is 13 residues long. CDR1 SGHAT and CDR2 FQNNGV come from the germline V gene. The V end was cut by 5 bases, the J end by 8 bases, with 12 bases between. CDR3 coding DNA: TGTGCCAGCAGCCCCGGGACACTCGAAAAACTGTTTTTT. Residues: CASSPGTLEKLFF.

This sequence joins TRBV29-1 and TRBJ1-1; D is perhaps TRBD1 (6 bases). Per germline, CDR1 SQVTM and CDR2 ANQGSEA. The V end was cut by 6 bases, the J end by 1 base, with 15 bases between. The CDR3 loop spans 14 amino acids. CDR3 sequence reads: CSVALGATNTEAFF. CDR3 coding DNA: TGCAGCGTCGCTCTGGGGGCAACGAACACTGAAGCTTTCTTT. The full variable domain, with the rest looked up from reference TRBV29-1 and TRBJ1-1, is SAVISQKPSRDICQRGTSLTIQCQVDSQVTMMFWYRQQPGQSLTLIATANQGSEATYESGFVIDKFPISRPNLTFSTLTVSNMSPEDSSIYLCSVALGATNTEAFFGQGTRLTVV.

CDR3 nucleotide sequence: TGTGCCAGCAGGATCCCGGTTAATACTGAAGCTTTCTTT. This encodes CASRIPVNTEAFF. The chain recombines TRBV28 with TRBJ1-1, with no clear D. The germline gives CDR1 MDHEN, CDR2 SYDVKM. The CDR3 is made up of 13 amino acids. V gave up 6 bases and J gave up 5 bases, with 13 bases separating them.

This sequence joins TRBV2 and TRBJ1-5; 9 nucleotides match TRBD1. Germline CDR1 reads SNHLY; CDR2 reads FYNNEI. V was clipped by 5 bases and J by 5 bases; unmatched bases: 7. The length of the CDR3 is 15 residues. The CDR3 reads CASSPLGTGYQPQHF. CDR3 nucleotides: TGTGCCAGCAGTCCACTTGGGACAGGGTATCAGCCCCAGCATTTT.

DNA of the CDR3: TGCGCCAGCAGCTTGGCCCCGACAGGGGGCGCTCAGCCCCAGCATTTT. Protein: CASSLAPTGGAQPQHF. The rearrangement joins TRBV5-1 to TRBJ1-5; TRBD1 agrees at 10 bases. The V gene's germline CDR1 is SGHRS and CDR2 YFSETQ. J was trimmed by 6 bases and V by 0 bases; bases with no gene match: 6. The length of the CDR3 is 16 residues. Full variable domain (outside the CDR3, taken from reference TRBV5-1 and TRBJ1-5): KAGVTQTPRYLIKTRGQQVTLSCSPISGHRSVSWYQQTPGQGLQFLFEYFSETQRNKGNFPGRFSGRQFSNSRSEMNVSTLELGDSALYLCASSLAPTGGAQPQHFGDGTRLSIL.

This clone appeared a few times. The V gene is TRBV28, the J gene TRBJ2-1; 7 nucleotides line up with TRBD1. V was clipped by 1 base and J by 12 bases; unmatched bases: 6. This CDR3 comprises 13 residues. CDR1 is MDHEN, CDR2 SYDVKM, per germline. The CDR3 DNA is TGTGCCAGCAGTTTATTCTCGAGACAGGGGCAGTTCTTC. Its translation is CASSLFSRQGQFF.

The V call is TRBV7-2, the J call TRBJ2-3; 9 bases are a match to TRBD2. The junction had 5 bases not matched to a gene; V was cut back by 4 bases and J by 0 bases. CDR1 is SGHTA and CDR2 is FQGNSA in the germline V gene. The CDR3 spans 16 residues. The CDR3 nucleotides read TGTGCCAGCAGCTCTCGCGGGGGGGCTAGCACAGATACGCAGTATTTT. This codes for CASSSRGGASTDTQYF.

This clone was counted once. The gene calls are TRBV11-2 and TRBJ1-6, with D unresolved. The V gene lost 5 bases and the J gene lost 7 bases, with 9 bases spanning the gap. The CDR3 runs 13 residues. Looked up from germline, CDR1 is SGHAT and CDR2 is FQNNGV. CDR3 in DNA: TGTGCCAGCAGCCCGGGAACCAATTCACCCCTCCACTTT. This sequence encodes CASSPGTNSPLHF. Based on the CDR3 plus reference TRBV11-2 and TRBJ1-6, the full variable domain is EAGVAQSPRYKIIEKRQSVAFWCNPISGHATLYWYQQILGQGPKLLIQFQNNGVVDDSQLPKDRFSAERLKGVDSTLKIQPAKLEDSAVYLCASSPGTNSPLHFGNGTRLTVT.

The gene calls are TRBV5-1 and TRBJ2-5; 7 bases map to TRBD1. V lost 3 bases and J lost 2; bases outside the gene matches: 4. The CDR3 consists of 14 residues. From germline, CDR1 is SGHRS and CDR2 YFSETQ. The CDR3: CASSSGTAQETQYF. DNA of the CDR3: TGCGCCAGCAGCTCAGGGACAGCGCAAGAGACCCAGTACTTC.

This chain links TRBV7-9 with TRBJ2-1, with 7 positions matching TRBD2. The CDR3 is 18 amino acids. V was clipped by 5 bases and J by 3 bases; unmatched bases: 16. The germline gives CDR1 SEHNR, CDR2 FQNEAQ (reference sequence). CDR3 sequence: CASSAQWRKAGVYNEQFF. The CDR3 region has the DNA TGTGCCAGCAGCGCCCAGTGGAGGAAGGCGGGAGTCTACAATGAGCAGTTCTTC.

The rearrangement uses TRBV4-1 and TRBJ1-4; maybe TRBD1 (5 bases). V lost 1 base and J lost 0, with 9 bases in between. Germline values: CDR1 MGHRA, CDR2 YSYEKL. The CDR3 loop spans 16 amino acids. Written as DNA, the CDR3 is TGCGCCAGCAGCCAAGTATCAGGGACAACTAATGAAAAACTGTTTTTT. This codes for CASSQVSGTTNEKLFF.

Written as DNA, the CDR3 is TGTGCCTGGAGTAAACCGACCGGGACAGAGAATTCACCCCTCCACTTT. Translated: CAWSKPTGTENSPLHF. The chain carries TRBV30 and TRBJ1-6; 7 bases are shared with TRBD1. There are 16 residues in the CDR3. Germline V gene data show CDR1 as GTSNPN and CDR2 as SVGIG (reference sequence). Trimming removed 2 bases from V and 7 bases from J; junction bases left unmatched: 11.

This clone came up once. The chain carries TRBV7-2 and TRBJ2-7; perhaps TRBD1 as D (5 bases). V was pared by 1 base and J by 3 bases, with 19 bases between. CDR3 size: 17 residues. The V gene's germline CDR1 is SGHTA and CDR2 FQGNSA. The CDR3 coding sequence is TGTGCCAGCAGCTTAGGCCGCCGGGCCCAGGGCGTCTACGAGCAGTACTTC. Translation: CASSLGRRAQGVYEQYF.

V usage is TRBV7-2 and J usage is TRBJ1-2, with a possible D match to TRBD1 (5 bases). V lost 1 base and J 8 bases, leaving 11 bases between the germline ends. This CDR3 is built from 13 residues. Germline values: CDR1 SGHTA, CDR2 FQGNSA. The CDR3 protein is CASSLGGRRGYTF. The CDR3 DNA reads TGTGCCAGCAGCTTAGGGGGCAGGCGGGGCTACACCTTC.

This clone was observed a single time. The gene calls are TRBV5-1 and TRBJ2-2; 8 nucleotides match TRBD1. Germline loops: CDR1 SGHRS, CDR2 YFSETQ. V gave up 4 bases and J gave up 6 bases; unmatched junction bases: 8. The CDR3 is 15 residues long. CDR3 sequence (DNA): TGCGCCAGCAGCCAGTACGACAGGGGTCCCGGGGAGCTGTTTTTT. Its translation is CASSQYDRGPGELFF.

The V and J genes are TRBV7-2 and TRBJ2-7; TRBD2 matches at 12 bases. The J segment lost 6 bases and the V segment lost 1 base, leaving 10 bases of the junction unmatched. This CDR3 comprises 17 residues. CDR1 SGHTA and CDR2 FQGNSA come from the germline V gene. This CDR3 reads CASSLVLAGGGAREQYF. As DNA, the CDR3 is TGTGCCAGCAGCTTAGTCCTAGCGGGAGGGGGGGCCCGCGAGCAGTACTTC.

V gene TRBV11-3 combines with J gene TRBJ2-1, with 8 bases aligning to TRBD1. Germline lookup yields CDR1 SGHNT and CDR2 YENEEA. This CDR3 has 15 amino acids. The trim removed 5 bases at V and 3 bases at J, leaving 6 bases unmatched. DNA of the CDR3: TGTGCCAGCAGCCCCGACAGGGGCTTCTACAATGAGCAGTTCTTC. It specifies CASSPDRGFYNEQFF. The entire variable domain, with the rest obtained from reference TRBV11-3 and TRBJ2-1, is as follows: EAGVVQSPRYKIIEKKQPVAFWCNPISGHNTLYWYLQNLGQGPELLIRYENEEAVDDSQLPKDRFSAERLKGVDSTLKIQPAELGDSAVYLCASSPDRGFYNEQFFGPGTRLTVL.

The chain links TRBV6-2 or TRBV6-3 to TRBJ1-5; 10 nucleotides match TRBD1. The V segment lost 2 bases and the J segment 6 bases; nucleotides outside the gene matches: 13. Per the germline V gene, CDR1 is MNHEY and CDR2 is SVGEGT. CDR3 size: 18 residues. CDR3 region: CASSYDRGRGPDIQPQHF. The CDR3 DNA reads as TGTGCCAGCAGTTACGACAGGGGGCGCGGGCCCGACATTCAGCCCCAGCATTTT.

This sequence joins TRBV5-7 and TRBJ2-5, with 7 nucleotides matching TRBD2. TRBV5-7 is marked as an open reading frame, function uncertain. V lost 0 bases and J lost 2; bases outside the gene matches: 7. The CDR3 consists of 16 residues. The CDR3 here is CASSLAASGIQETQYF. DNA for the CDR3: TGTGCCAGCAGCTTGGCCGCTAGCGGCATACAAGAGACCCAGTACTTC.

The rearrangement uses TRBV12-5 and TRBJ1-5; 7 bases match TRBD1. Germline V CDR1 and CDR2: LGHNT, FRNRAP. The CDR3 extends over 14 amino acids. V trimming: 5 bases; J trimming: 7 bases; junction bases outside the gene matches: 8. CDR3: CASGVRGASQPQHF. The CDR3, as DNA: TGTGCTAGTGGTGTCAGGGGGGCGTCCCAGCCCCAGCATTTT.

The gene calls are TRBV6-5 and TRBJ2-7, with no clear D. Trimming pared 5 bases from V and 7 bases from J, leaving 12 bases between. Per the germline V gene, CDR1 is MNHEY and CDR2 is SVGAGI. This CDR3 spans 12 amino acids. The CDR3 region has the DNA TGTGCCAGCAGTACCGGAGTTGGGGAGCAGTACTTC. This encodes CASSTGVGEQYF.

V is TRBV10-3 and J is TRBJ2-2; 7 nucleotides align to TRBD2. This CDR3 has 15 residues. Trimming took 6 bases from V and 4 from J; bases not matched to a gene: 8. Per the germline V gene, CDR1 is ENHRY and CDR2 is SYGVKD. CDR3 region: CAISDGLDGTGELFF. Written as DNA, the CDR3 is TGTGCCATCAGCGACGGACTAGATGGCACCGGGGAGCTGTTTTTT.

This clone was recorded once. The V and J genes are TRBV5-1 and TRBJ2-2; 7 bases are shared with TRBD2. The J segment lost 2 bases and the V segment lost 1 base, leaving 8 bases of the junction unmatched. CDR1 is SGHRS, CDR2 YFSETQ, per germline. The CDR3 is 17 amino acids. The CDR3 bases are TGCGCCAGCAGCTTGCTTCCGGCGGGAGCCAACACCGGGGAGCTGTTTTTT. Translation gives CASSLLPAGANTGELFF.

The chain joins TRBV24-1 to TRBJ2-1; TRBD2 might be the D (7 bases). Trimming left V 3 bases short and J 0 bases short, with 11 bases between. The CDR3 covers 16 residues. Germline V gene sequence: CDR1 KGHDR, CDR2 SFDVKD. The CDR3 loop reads CATSDGRGSSYNEQFF. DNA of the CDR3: TGTGCCACCAGTGATGGGAGGGGGAGCTCCTACAATGAGCAGTTCTTC.

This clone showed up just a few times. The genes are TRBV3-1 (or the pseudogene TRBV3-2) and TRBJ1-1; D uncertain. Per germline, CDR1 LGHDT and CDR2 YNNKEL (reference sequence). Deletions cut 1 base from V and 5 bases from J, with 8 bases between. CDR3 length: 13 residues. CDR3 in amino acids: CASSQGGATEAFF. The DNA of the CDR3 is TGTGCCAGCAGCCAAGGGGGAGCGACTGAAGCTTTCTTT.

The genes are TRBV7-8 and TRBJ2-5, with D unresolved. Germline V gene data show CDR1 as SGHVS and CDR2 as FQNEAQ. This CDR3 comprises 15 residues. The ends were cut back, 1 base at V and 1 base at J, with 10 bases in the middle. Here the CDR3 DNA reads TGTGCCAGCAGCTTAGTACAGAATAGCCAAGAGACCCAGTACTTC. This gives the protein CASSLVQNSQETQYF.